The rows below give T cell receptor beta chains drawn from one sample of a study of control samples from healthy donors and cancer patients. Method: immunoSEQ multiplex PCR; TCRdb's copy keeps in-frame clones and lacks some. The top ten clones hold 12% of a sample with 150,000 to 200,000 clones, over 85% of them seen once. The sample comprised blood. Every receptor here comes from a man aged 25-45 years in good health. The CDR3 runs from the conserved cysteine through the conserved F or W. A D gene is named only where the DNA matches it firmly. Rows may omit the clone size; those that give it use once, few, many or a size class.

TRBD1,TRBJ2-7,15,TRBV7-3,-,TGTGCCAGCAGCCCCCGGGACAGGGGAGACCGCGAGCAGTACTTC,CASSPRDRGDREQYF
-,TRBJ1-1,13,TRBV5-6,few,TGTGCCAGCAGCTTGGCTGATTACACTGAAGCTTTCTTT,CASSLADYTEAFF
-,TRBJ2-1,13,TRBV2,-,TGTGCCAGCTGGGACCAATTAAACAATGAGCAGTTCTTC,CASWDQLNNEQFF
-,TRBJ1-4,14,TRBV4-1,-,TGCGCCAGCAGCCTAACAAGGGTAGCTGAAAAACTGTTTTTT,CASSLTRVAEKLFF
-,TRBJ1-2,12,TRBV4-1,-,TGCGCCACCTCCGGCTTAAACTATGGCTACACCTTC,CATSGLNYGYTF
-,TRBJ2-7,11,TRBV5-5,-,TGTGCCAGCAGCTTGGTCTTCGGGCAGTACTTC,CASSLVFGQYF
-,TRBJ2-5,14,TRBV5-1,-,TGCGCCAGCAGCTTGGGAACTAGCATCGAGACCCAGTACTTC,CASSLGTSIETQYF
-,TRBJ2-1,15,TRBV6-5,-,TGTGCCAGCCGCTTCGGGGGCTCGGGGATGAGTGAGCAGTTCTTC,CASRFGGSGMSEQFF
TRBD2,TRBJ2-3,15,TRBV7-8,-,TGTGCCAGCAGCTACCTAGCGGGGGGCACAGATACGCAGTATTTT,CASSYLAGGTDTQYF
-,TRBJ1-1,13,TRBV19,-,TGTGCCAGTAGTATTAATCGGCACACTGAAGCTTTCTTT,CASSINRHTEAFF
-,TRBJ1-4,14,TRBV27,-,TGTGCCAGCAGCTCCGGGACCCGGGGTGAAAAACTGTTTTTT,CASSSGTRGEKLFF
-,TRBJ2-1,14,TRBV29-1,-,TGCAGCGTTGAATTTCGCGGGGACAGCAATGAGCAGTTCTTC,CSVEFRGDSNEQFF
-,TRBJ1-6,15,TRBV6-5,-,TGTGCCAGCAGTTACGTGACTGCCTTAAACTCACCCCTCCACTTT,CASSYVTALNSPLHF
TRBD1,TRBJ2-7,17,TRBV6-1,-,TGTGCCAGCAGTGAAGCGGGACAGTGGAGTCCCGCAGGGGAGCAGTACTTC,CASSEAGQWSPAGEQYF
TRBD1,TRBJ1-3,15,TRBV3-1/TRBV3-2,-,TGTGCCAGCAGCCGAGACAGGGTAACTGGAAACACCATATATTTT,CASSRDRVTGNTIYF
TRBD2,TRBJ2-1,16,TRBV19,-,TGTGCCAGTAGTGGATGGACTAGCGGGAGGGCCCATGAGCAGTTCTTC,CASSGWTSGRAHEQFF
TRBD2,TRBJ2-1,20,TRBV4-2,-,TGTGCCAGCAGCCAAGAGAGGGTCAGCCCAAGCGGGAGGCCCAACAATGAGCAGTTCTTC,CASSQERVSPSGRPNNEQFF
-,TRBJ1-3,14,TRBV10-3,-,TGTGCCACCCACAGATTGGAGTTTGGAAACACCATATATTTT,CATHRLEFGNTIYF
-,TRBJ1-3,14,TRBV28,-,TGTGCCAGCAGTATGGGCCTCGTTGGAAACACCATATATTTT,CASSMGLVGNTIYF
-,TRBJ2-7,13,TRBV7-9,-,TGTGCCAGCAGCTCCTCTCCCGGGAACGAGCAGTACTTC,CASSSSPGNEQYF
-,TRBJ1-5,14,TRBV5-6,-,TGTGCCAGCAGCTTGTTTCACGGCCCGGAACCCCAGCATTTT,CASSLFHGPEPQHF
-,TRBJ1-5,13,TRBV3-1/TRBV3-2,-,TGTGCCAGCAGCCAGGCTTCGCTATCGCCCCAGCATTTT,CASSQASLSPQHF
-,TRBJ2-3,13,TRBV29-1,-,TGCAGCGTCCCCGGTCGCAGAACAGATACGCAGTATTTT,CSVPGRRTDTQYF
-,TRBJ1-1,12,TRBV6-5,-,TGTGCCAGCAGACCCGACGGGGAGTTTGCTTTCTTT,CASRPDGEFAFF
-,TRBJ2-5,15,TRBV23-1,-,TGCGCCAGCAGGCTCTTGAGAGGGCAGGGGGAGACCCAGTACTTC,CASRLLRGQGETQYF
-,TRBJ2-3,13,TRBV29-1,-,TGCAGCGTTGAGGGCCCCCGCACAGATACGCAGTATTTT,CSVEGPRTDTQYF
TRBD2,TRBJ2-2,15,TRBV2,-,TGTGCCAGCAGAGTGGCGGGGGGGCCGACCGGGGAGCTGTTTTTT,CASRVAGGPTGELFF
TRBD2,TRBJ2-3,15,TRBV5-1,once,TGCGCCAGCATGACGAAAGCGGGGGCCACAGATACGCAGTATTTT,CASMTKAGATDTQYF
-,TRBJ1-1,14,TRBV19,-,TGTGCCAGTAGTAGTAACAGGCTGAACACTGAAGCTTTCTTT,CASSSNRLNTEAFF
TRBD1,TRBJ1-2,15,TRBV14,-,TGTGCCAGCAGCCCCACCGGACAGGGGGCGTATGGCTACACCTTC,CASSPTGQGAYGYTF
TRBD2,TRBJ2-7,16,TRBV4-2,-,TGTGCCAGCAGCCAAGATGCTAGCGGGAGTCTCTACGAGCAGTACTTC,CASSQDASGSLYEQYF
TRBD1,TRBJ2-3,14,TRBV5-1,-,TGCGCCAGCAGCCCCGGGACAGGGGGCTTGACGCAGTATTTT,CASSPGTGGLTQYF
-,TRBJ2-2,11,TRBV20-1,-,TGCAGTGCCCCTGGAGGGGGGGAGCTGTTTTTT,CSAPGGGELFF
-,TRBJ1-5,14,TRBV19,-,TGTGCCAGTAGTACCAGACAAGTTGGGCAGCCCCAGCATTTT,CASSTRQVGQPQHF
TRBD1,TRBJ1-5,14,TRBV7-9,-,TGTGCCAGCAGCCTACCAGGGGGCGACCAGCCCCAGCATTTT,CASSLPGGDQPQHF
-,TRBJ2-7,14,TRBV19,-,TGTGCCAGTAGTGCCTCCGGGGACAACTACGAGCAGTACTTC,CASSASGDNYEQYF
-,TRBJ1-1,13,TRBV11-3,once,TGTGCCGCGCAGGGGAGGATGAACACTGAAGCTTTCTTT,CAAQGRMNTEAFF
-,TRBJ2-7,13,TRBV2,-,TGTGCCAGCATGTCGGCAGGGCATTACGAGCAGTACTTC,CASMSAGHYEQYF
-,TRBJ2-7,14,TRBV6-5,-,TGTGCCAGCCGGACCATGGCGGGGTCCGACGAGCAGTACTTC,CASRTMAGSDEQYF
TRBD2,TRBJ2-1,16,TRBV7-2,once,TGTGCCAGCAGCTTAGCGACTAGCGGGAGTTACAATGAGCAGTTCTTC,CASSLATSGSYNEQFF
-,TRBJ1-1,11,TRBV6-5,few,TGTGCCAGCAGTAGCGCAGTGGAAGCTTTCTTT,CASSSAVEAFF
-,TRBJ2-1,12,TRBV7-2,-,TGTGCCAGCAGCTTACCAGCAAGTGAGCAGTTCTTC,CASSLPASEQFF
-,TRBJ2-7,14,TRBV5-4,-,TGTGCCAGCAGCCCCCCGGACAGTACCTACGAGCAGTACTTC,CASSPPDSTYEQYF
-,TRBJ1-2,13,TRBV19,-,TGTGCCAGTAGGACTGGGACCTTGGAAGGCTACACCTTC,CASRTGTLEGYTF
TRBD1,TRBJ1-5,13,TRBV27,few,TGTGCCAGCAGCCAGGACAGGGATCAGCCCCAGCATTTT,CASSQDRDQPQHF
TRBD1,TRBJ1-2,13,TRBV24-1,-,TGTGCCACCAGTGATGGGACAGAATATGGCTACACCTTC,CATSDGTEYGYTF
-,TRBJ1-6,14,TRBV3-1/TRBV3-2,once,TGTGCCAGCGGCGCGAGCTCCTATAATTCACCCCTCCACTTT,CASGASSYNSPLHF
TRBD1,TRBJ2-7,12,TRBV6-5,-,TGTGCCGTGAGGACCGGGGACAGCGAGCAGTACTTC,CAVRTGDSEQYF
TRBD1,TRBJ1-1,14,TRBV18,-,TGTGCCAGCTCACCAGCCGCAGGGGGCACTGAAGCTTTCTTT,CASSPAAGGTEAFF
-,TRBJ2-2,12,TRBV2,-,TGTGCCAGCAGACCAGGGGCCGGGGAGCTGTTTTTT,CASRPGAGELFF
-,TRBJ2-3,16,TRBV5-1,-,TGCGCCAGCAGCTTGGGGAGCTTCGGCGGAACAGATACGCAGTATTTT,CASSLGSFGGTDTQYF
-,TRBJ1-2,13,TRBV3-1/TRBV3-2,-,TGTGCCAGCAGCCTCAGATCCTATGATGGCTACACCTTC,CASSLRSYDGYTF